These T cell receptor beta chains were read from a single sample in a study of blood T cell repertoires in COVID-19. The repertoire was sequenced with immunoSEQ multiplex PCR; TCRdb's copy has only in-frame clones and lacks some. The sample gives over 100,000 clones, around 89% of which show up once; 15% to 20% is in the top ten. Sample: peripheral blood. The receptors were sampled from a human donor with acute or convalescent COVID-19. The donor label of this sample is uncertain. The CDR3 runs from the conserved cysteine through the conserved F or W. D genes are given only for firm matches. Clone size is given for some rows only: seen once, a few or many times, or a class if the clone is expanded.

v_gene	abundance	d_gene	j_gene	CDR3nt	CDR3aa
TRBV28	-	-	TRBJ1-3	TGTGCCAGCAGTTTCCTACAGAGCTCTGGAAACACCATATATTTT	CASSFLQSSGNTIYF
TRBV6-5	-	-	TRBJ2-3	TGTGCCAGCAGTTCATTACTGACTAGATCAGATACGCAGTATTTT	CASSSLLTRSDTQYF
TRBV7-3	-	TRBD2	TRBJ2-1	TGTGCCAGCAGCTTAAGCGGGGGGAGAGATAAGCAGTTCTTC	CASSLSGGRDKQFF
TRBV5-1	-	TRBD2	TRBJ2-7	TGCGCCAGCAGCACTTCTAGCGGGAGTGCACAGCAGTACTTC	CASSTSSGSAQQYF
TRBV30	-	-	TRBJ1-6	TGTGCCTGGAGTCCACAGGGAAATTCACCCCTCCACTTT	CAWSPQGNSPLHF
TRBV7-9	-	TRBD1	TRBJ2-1	TGTGCCAGCAACAAGGGACAGTCCTACAATGAGCAGTTCTTC	CASNKGQSYNEQFF
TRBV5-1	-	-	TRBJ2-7	TGCGCCAGCAGCTTGACACCTTACGAGCAGTACTTC	CASSLTPYEQYF
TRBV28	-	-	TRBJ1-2	TGTGCCAGCAGTCCGCGGGGGACTGCTAACTATGGCTACACCTTC	CASSPRGTANYGYTF
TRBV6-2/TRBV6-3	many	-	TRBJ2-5	TGTGCCAGCAGTTATTTCGGGGCCCAGTACTTC	CASSYFGAQYF
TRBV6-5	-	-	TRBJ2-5	TGTGCCAGCAGGCGGACAACCCAAGAGACCCAGTACTTC	CASRRTTQETQYF
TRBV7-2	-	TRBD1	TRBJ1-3	TGTGCCAGCAGCTGGACAGGGGCCTCTGGAAACACCATATATTTT	CASSWTGASGNTIYF
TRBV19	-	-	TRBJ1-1	TGTGCCAGTAGTATAGTCCCGCGAGGCGGGGAGACTGAAGCTTTCTTT	CASSIVPRGGETEAFF
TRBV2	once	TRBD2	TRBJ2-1	TGTGCCAGCAAGGCTAGCGGGAGTAAAGTCTACAATGAGCAGTTCTTC	CASKASGSKVYNEQFF
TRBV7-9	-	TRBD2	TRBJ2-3	TGTGCCAGCAGCTTGGGGACTAGCGGCTTAGGGGCAGATACGCAGTATTTT	CASSLGTSGLGADTQYF
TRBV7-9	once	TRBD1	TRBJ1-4	TGTGCCAGCAGCTTCGGGACAGGGGATGAAAAACTGTTTTTT	CASSFGTGDEKLFF
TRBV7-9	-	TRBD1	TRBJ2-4	TGTGCCAGCAGCTTAGCAGGACAGGGAAACATTCAGTACTTC	CASSLAGQGNIQYF
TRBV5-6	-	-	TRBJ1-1	TGTGCCAGCAGCTTGGCTAATGAAGCTTTCTTT	CASSLANEAFF
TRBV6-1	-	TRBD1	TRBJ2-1	TGTGCCAGCAGTGAAGAGTGGACAGGGTGGGACAATGAGCAGTTCTTC	CASSEEWTGWDNEQFF
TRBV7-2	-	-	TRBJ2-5	TGTGCCAGCAGCTTAAAACTGCGGGAGACCCAGTACTTC	CASSLKLRETQYF
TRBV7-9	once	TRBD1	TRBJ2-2	TGTGCCAGCAGCCTCGGACAGGGGGGCACCGGGGAGCTGTTTTTT	CASSLGQGGTGELFF
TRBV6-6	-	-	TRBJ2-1	TGTGCCAGCAGTTCAATAGAGGGTGAGCAGTTCTTC	CASSSIEGEQFF
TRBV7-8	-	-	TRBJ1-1	TGTGCCAGCGTCCAAAGTTCAGGGGCCACTGAAGCTTTCTTT	CASVQSSGATEAFF
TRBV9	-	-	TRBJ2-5	TGTGCCAGCAGCGTAGGACTAGATGGAGAGACCCAGTACTTC	CASSVGLDGETQYF
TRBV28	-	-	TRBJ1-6	TGTGCCAGCAGCCCACCGGGACTTTATAATTCACCCCTCCACTTT	CASSPPGLYNSPLHF
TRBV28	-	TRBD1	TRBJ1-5	TGTGCCAGCAGCAGGGGGATTCAGCCCCAGCATTTT	CASSRGIQPQHF
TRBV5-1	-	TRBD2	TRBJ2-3	TGCGCCAGCAGCTTGGCCCTAAGCGGGGGCGGAGATACGCAGTATTTT	CASSLALSGGGDTQYF
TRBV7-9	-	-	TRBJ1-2	TGTGCCAGCAGCTTAGTTCCGGCTAACTATGGCTACACCTTC	CASSLVPANYGYTF
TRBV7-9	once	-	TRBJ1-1	TGTGCCAGCTCCCAGACGGGGTGGGATGAAGCTTTCTTT	CASSQTGWDEAFF
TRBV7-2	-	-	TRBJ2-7	TGTGCCAGCGCTCGGGGGGCCCCCTACGAGCAGTACTTC	CASARGAPYEQYF
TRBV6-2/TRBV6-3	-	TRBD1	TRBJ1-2	TGTGCCAGCAGCGCGACAGGGTCCCATGGCTACACCTTC	CASSATGSHGYTF
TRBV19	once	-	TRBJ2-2	TGTGCCACTAGGAGGGACACTAACACCGGGGAGCTGTTTTTT	CATRRDTNTGELFF
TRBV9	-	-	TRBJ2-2	TGTGCCAGCAGCGGTCAGTCAATAAACACCGGGGAGCTGTTTTTT	CASSGQSINTGELFF
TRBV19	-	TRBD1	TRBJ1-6	TGTGCCAGTAGTAGGTTGGGACAGGGGGGCTATAATTCACCCCTCCACTTT	CASSRLGQGGYNSPLHF
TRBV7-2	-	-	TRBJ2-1	TGTGCCAGCAGCAAACTCTTGGATGAGCAGTTCTTC	CASSKLLDEQFF
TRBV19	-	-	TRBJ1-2	TGTGCCAGTAGTATAGCAGGGGAAAACTATGGCTACACCTTC	CASSIAGENYGYTF
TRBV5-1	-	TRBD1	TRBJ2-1	TGCGCCAGCAGCTCACTCGGGACAGTCAACAATGAGCAGTTCTTC	CASSSLGTVNNEQFF
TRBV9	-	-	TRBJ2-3	TGTGCCAGCAACCTAGGACAAAGCACAGATACGCAGTATTTT	CASNLGQSTDTQYF
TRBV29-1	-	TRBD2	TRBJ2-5	TGCAGCGTGGATGATGGCCTAGCGGGAGTAGGTGAGACCCAGTACTTC	CSVDDGLAGVGETQYF
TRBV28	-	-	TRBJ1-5	TGTGCCAGCAGTCTTAAAAGGGGTCAGCCCCAGCATTTT	CASSLKRGQPQHF
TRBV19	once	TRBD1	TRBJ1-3	TGTGCCAGTAGTGAGGGGACAGGGGCAGGAAACACCATATATTTT	CASSEGTGAGNTIYF
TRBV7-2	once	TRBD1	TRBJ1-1	TGTGCCAGCAGCCCGAACAGGGGCACTGAAGCTTTCTTT	CASSPNRGTEAFF
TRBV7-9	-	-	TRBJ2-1	TGTGCCAGCAGCTTAGTTTGGCGGGCCCCCAATGAGCAGTTCTTC	CASSLVWRAPNEQFF
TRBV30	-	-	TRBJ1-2	TGTGCCTGGAGTAGATCCCCGGGGCAGGGGACGATTGGCTATGGCTACACCTTC	CAWSRSPGQGTIGYGYTF
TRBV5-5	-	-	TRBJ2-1	TGTGCCAGCAGCTTGGAAAGCACAGGGACTACGTTCTTC	CASSLESTGTTFF
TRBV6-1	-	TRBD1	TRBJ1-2	TGTGCCAGCAGTGAATGGGCGGGACAGGGACCTTACACCTTC	CASSEWAGQGPYTF
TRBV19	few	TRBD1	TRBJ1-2	TGTGCCAGTAGTATAGATCCGGACAGGCTTTGGTATGGCTACACCTTC	CASSIDPDRLWYGYTF
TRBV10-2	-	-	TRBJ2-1	TGCGCCAGCAGTGCACCCTACGGGAATGAGCAGTTCTTC	CASSAPYGNEQFF
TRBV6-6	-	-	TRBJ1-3	TGTGCCAGCAGTTACGAACTTGGAAACACCATATATTTT	CASSYELGNTIYF
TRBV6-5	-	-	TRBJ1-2	TGTGCCAGCAGTTATGGTAGCAATGGGAACTATGGCTACACCTTC	CASSYGSNGNYGYTF
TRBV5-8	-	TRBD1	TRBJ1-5	TGTGCCAGCAGCCAAGGACAGGATAGCAATCAGCCCCAGCATTTT	CASSQGQDSNQPQHF
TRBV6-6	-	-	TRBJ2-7	TGTGCCAGCAGCCAAAACAACCCCTACGAGCAGTACTTC	CASSQNNPYEQYF
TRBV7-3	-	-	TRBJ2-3	TGTGCCAGCAGCTCACTAGAAGGGGGAAACACAGATACGCAGTATTTT	CASSSLEGGNTDTQYF
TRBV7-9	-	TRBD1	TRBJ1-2	TGTGCCAGCAGCTTAGTTCAGGGGGCCTATGGCTACACCTTC	CASSLVQGAYGYTF
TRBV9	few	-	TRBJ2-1	TGTGCCAGCAGCGTAGAACTAGTTTCCTACAATGAGCAGTTCTTC	CASSVELVSYNEQFF
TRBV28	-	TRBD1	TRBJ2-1	TGTGCCAGCAGTTTGACAGGGTACCACAATGAGCAGTTCTTC	CASSLTGYHNEQFF
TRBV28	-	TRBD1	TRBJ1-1	TGTGCCAGCAGTTTCGTCAGGGGGCTGGCTGAAGCTTTCTTT	CASSFVRGLAEAFF